The present T cell receptor beta chain was sequenced within a study of cytomegalovirus exposure and HLA in healthy donors. Per the germline V gene, CDR1 is SGHDN and CDR2 is FVKESK. The CDR3 covers 13 residues. Germline trimming cut 5 bases from V and 4 bases from J; bases unmatched to any gene: 5. Study-wide results and limits: The classifier was said to identify cytomegalovirus status with high specificity and sensitivity.

A word on this clone: Its specificity is not known.

The PCR used 60 Vbeta and 13 Jbeta primers. The data were produced by immunoSEQ multiplex PCR, yet TCRdb's version contains in-frame clones alone and is incomplete. Of more than 140,000 clones listed, almost 85% are singletons. The TCR comes from a man younger than 45 in good health and CMV-seropositive. This chain connects TRBV14 to TRBJ2-7; 7 bases line up with TRBD2. The sequenced sample consisted of PBMCs. The CDR3 DNA is TGTGCCAGCAGCAGAGCGGGGCCTTACGAGCAGTACTTC. Residues: CASSRAGPYEQYF.